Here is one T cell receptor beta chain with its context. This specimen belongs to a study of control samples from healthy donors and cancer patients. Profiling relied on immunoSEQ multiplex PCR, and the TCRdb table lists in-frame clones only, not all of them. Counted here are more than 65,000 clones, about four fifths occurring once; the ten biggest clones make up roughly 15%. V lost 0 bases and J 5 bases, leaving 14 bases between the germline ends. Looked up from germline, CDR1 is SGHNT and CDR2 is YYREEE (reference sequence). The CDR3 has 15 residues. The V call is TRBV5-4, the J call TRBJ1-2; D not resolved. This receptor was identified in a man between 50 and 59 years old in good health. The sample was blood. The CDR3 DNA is TGTGCCAGCAGCTTGGCAACACCCCATCCTTATGGCTACACCTTC. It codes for CASSLATPHPYGYTF.